These 8 T cell receptor beta chains were sequenced from one sample in a study of Tregs in tolerant kidney transplant recipients. Clones were sequenced by immunoSEQ multiplex PCR, and TCRdb holds only the in-frame ones, with some missing. This sample contains over 45,000 clones. The specimen comprised CD4+ T cells from blood, sampled before the transplant. The source is a human donor who received a combined kidney and bone marrow transplant.

In regard to this clone: The read stops 3 residues short of the end of the CDR3; the missing end is completed from the germline J gene. Other DNA sequences within the sample encode an identical CDR3. V usage is TRBV7-2 and J usage is TRBJ1-2, with 9 bases matching TRBD1. CDR3 length equals 14 residues. The V and J ends lost 4 bases and 4 bases, in that order; junction bases with no gene match: 4. The germline gives CDR1 SGHTA, CDR2 FQGNSA. Here the CDR3 reads CASSSGTGPYGYTF. The sequenced CDR3 bases are TGTGCCAGCAGCTCAGGGACAGGGCCCTATGGC.

Details on this clone: Sequencing ends 3 residues short of the CDR3 end; the germline J gene provides the rest. V gene TRBV20-1 combines with J gene TRBJ2-5; 11 bases are a match to TRBD2. CDR1 is DFQATT and CDR2 is SNEGSKA in the germline V gene (reference sequence). Trimming took 1 base from V and 5 from J; bases not matched to a gene: 6. This CDR3 spans 15 amino acids. The part of the CDR3 DNA that was read is TGCAGTGCTAGAGGGTCTAGCGGGAGGATTGAGACC. This translates into CSARGSSGRIET. The full-length CDR3 reads as CSARGSSGRIETQYF.

Of note for this clone: Coverage ceases 3 residues before the CDR3 finishes, and the germline J gene fills in the end. This chain links TRBV7-2 with TRBJ1-2; 7 bases are shared with TRBD1. The CDR3 is made up of 13 amino acids. In germline, CDR1 is SGHTA, CDR2 FQGNSA. CDR3 sequence: CASSLWGTAGYTF. The sequenced part of the CDR3 DNA is TGTGCCAGCAGCTTATGGGGGACAGCCGGC.

This chain's CDR3 is CSVLTGSSYNEQFF. CDR3 DNA (partial): TGCAGCGTCCTCACAGGGAGCTCCTACAATGAG. The V gene is TRBV29-1, the J gene TRBJ2-1, with a weak D call TRBD1 (6 bases). The CDR3 is cut off 3 residues early in the read; its end comes from the germline J gene. CDR3 size: 14 residues. Trimming took 6 bases from V and 0 from J, leaving 12 bases between them. Germline lookup yields CDR1 SQVTM and CDR2 ANQGSEA.

Notes on this clone: The read is 3 residues too short to cover the CDR3 end, so that end is filled in from the germline J gene. The chain couples TRBV30 to TRBJ2-5; 10 bases match TRBD1. The junction had 10 bases not matched to a gene; V was cut back by 4 bases and J by 5 bases. Germline V gene lookup returns CDR1 GTSNPN and CDR2 SVGIG (reference sequence). This CDR3 comprises 15 residues. Incomplete CDR3 DNA: TGTGCCTGGACTTCCGACAGGGGGCGCAGTGAGACC. This gives the protein CAWTSDRGRSET. The full CDR3 protein is CAWTSDRGRSETQYF.

Details on this clone: With the read ending 3 residues before the CDR3 end, the germline J gene is used to fill in that end. The chain combines TRBV7-2 with TRBJ2-5; perhaps TRBD2 as D (6 bases). V dropped 3 bases and J dropped 1 base, with 9 bases sitting between them. The CDR3 length is 14 residues. Germline assignment: CDR1 SGHTA and CDR2 FQGNSA. CDR3 loop: CASSLRLGQETQYF. Incomplete CDR3 DNA: TGTGCCAGCAGCTTGAGACTAGGCCAAGAGACC.

With regard to this clone: Sequencing ends 3 residues short of the CDR3 end; the germline J gene provides the rest. V usage is TRBV6-2 or TRBV6-3 and J usage is TRBJ2-7, with TRBD2 matching 13 bases. Germline CDR1 and CDR2: MNHEY and SVGEGT. CDR3 length equals 16 residues. With V trimmed by 4 bases and J by 3 bases, 6 bases remained unmatched. Incomplete CDR3 DNA: TGTGCCAGCAGTTTAACCGGGACTAGCGGGAACTACGAG. Amino acids: CASSLTGTSGNYE. The full CDR3 protein reads CASSLTGTSGNYEQYF.

On this clone: The CDR3 is cut off 3 residues early in the read; its end comes from the germline J gene. V and J are TRBV6-2 or TRBV6-3 and TRBJ1-4, with D possibly matching TRBD1 (5 bases). The CDR3 has 16 amino acids. Germline CDR1 reads MNHEY; CDR2 reads SVGEGT. Trimming removed 6 bases from V and 6 bases from J, with 20 bases in between. The CDR3 sequence: CASSPTQNRFDEKLFF. CDR3 DNA, as far as it was read: TGTGCCAGCAGCCCAACACAGAACAGGTTCGATGAAAAA.